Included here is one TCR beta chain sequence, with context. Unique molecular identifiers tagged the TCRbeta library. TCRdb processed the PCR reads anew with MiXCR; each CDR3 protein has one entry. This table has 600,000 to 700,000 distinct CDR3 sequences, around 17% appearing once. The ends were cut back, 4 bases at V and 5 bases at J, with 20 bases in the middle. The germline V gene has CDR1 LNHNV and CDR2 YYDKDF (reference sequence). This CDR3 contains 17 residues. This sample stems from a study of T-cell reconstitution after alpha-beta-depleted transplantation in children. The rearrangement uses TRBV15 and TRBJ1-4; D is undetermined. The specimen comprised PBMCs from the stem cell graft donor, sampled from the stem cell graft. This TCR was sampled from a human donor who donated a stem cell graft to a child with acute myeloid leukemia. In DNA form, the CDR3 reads TGTGCCACCAGCACAGTTTGGGTACACGGCCAAAATGAAAAACTGTTTTTT. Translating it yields CATSTVWVHGQNEKLFF.